These 21 T cell receptor beta chains were all obtained from the same sample, sequenced in a study of cytomegalovirus exposure and HLA in healthy donors. PCR used 60 Vbeta primers and 13 Jbeta primers. Here immunoSEQ multiplex PCR was the method, and the copy in TCRdb shows in-frame clones only, minus some. The table lists about 140,000 clones, around 81% of them singletons. Sequenced material: PBMCs. The receptors originated from a man aged 50-60 years in good health and CMV-seronegative.

This clone is a singleton in its sample. The CDR3 reads CASSLADRGGYEQYF. As DNA, the CDR3 is TGTGCCAGCAGCTTAGCCGACAGGGGGGGCTACGAGCAGTACTTC. This chain connects TRBV5-4 to TRBJ2-7, with 9 bases lining up with TRBD1. This CDR3 comprises 15 residues. Germline CDR1 is SGHNT and CDR2 is YYREEE (reference sequence). V was clipped by 2 bases and J by 3 bases; unmatched bases: 6.

The chain has TRBV9 and TRBJ2-3, with 8 bases that match TRBD1. V lost 5 bases, J lost 1 base, and 6 bases stayed unmatched. The CDR3 contains 15 residues. Germline V gives CDR1 SGDLS, CDR2 YYNGEE. The CDR3: CASSTTGAGTDTQYF. As DNA, the CDR3 is TGTGCCAGCAGTACGACAGGGGCCGGCACAGATACGCAGTATTTT.

This chain's CDR3 is CASSLGWAGGRETQYF. CDR3 nucleotide sequence: TGTGCCAGCAGCTTAGGTTGGGCAGGGGGCCGAGAGACCCAGTACTTC. The chain is built from TRBV11-3 and TRBJ2-5; 8 nucleotides agree with TRBD1. The CDR3 has 16 residues. After removal of 1 base from V and 4 bases from J, the junction contained 8 bases not matched to a gene. Per the germline V gene, CDR1 is SGHNT and CDR2 is YENEEA. Using reference TRBV11-3 and TRBJ2-5 for the parts outside the CDR3, the full variable domain is EAGVVQSPRYKIIEKKQPVAFWCNPISGHNTLYWYLQNLGQGPELLIRYENEEAVDDSQLPKDRFSAERLKGVDSTLKIQPAELGDSAVYLCASSLGWAGGRETQYFGPGTRLLVL.

As to this clone: Germline is not matched at one junction end, which may reflect a read error. The V call is TRBV7-9, the J call TRBJ2-7; D is undetermined. This CDR3 contains 12 residues. Germline loops: CDR1 SEHNR, CDR2 FQNEAQ (reference sequence). The CDR3 loop reads CSSSLVLYEQYF. The DNA of the CDR3 is TGTTCCAGCAGCTTAGTTTTATACGAGCAGTACTTC. Complete variable domain (other parts from reference TRBV7-9 and TRBJ2-7): DTGVSQNPRHKITKRGQNVTFRCDPISEHNRLYWYRQTLGQGPEFLTYFQNEAQLEKSRLLSDRFSAERPKGSFSTLEIQRTEQGDSAMYLCSSSLVLYEQYFGPGTRLTVT.

CDR3: CASSSRGGIDEQYF. The CDR3 nucleotides read TGTGCCAGTAGTTCACGAGGGGGAATCGACGAGCAGTACTTC. The V gene is TRBV19, the J gene TRBJ2-7, with D tentatively TRBD1 (6 bases). The CDR3 has 14 amino acids. The V end lost 5 bases, the J end lost 5 bases, and 16 bases lay between the germline ends. Germline CDR1 and CDR2: LNHDA and SQIVND (reference sequence).

The chain is built from TRBV4-1 and TRBJ2-1; 13 positions agree with TRBD2. Germline CDR1 MGHRA, CDR2 YSYEKL. J lost 6 bases, V lost 3 bases, and 2 bases had no gene match. CDR3 length equals 15 residues. The CDR3 loop reads CASSHTSGGVNEQFF. The CDR3 nucleotides read TGCGCCAGCAGCCACACTAGCGGGGGGGTCAATGAGCAGTTCTTC.

The chain couples TRBV6-1 to TRBJ1-4; 8 nucleotides line up with TRBD1. The CDR3 is made up of 14 amino acids. V dropped 6 bases and J dropped 5; count of bases not matched to a gene: 5. Germline V lookup: CDR1 MNHNS, CDR2 SASEGT. CDR3 bases: TGTGCCAGCAGCCGACAGGGGAGGAATGAAAAACTGTTTTTT. It yields the protein CASSRQGRNEKLFF.

The rearrangement links TRBV25-1 to TRBJ1-4, with D unresolved. The CDR3 is 18 residues long. Germline values: CDR1 MGHDK, CDR2 SYGVNS. Between the trimmed V and J ends, which lost 1 base and 8 bases, there was a span of 23 bases. The CDR3 here is CASSELGFIGLKQEKLFF. DNA of the CDR3: TGTGCCAGCAGTGAATTGGGTTTTATTGGACTGAAGCAAGAAAAACTGTTTTTT.

The chain uses TRBV29-1 and TRBJ2-5; 8 bases are shared with TRBD1. The length of the CDR3 is 14 residues. After removal of 4 bases from V and 5 bases from J, the junction contained 9 bases not matched to a gene. CDR1 and CDR2 from the germline V gene are SQVTM and ANQGSEA. CDR3 residues: CSVGGRGRTETQYF. The CDR3 DNA sequence: TGCAGCGTTGGTGGCAGGGGGCGGACGGAGACCCAGTACTTC.

This chain joins TRBV19 and TRBJ1-1; 8 nucleotides match TRBD1. Trimming at V came to 9 bases and at J to 6 bases, leaving 9 bases not matched to a gene. CDR1 LNHDA and CDR2 SQIVND come from the germline V gene (reference sequence). The CDR3 has 13 residues. CDR3 protein: CASLTGVLSEAFF. CDR3 sequence (DNA): TGTGCCAGCCTGACAGGGGTGCTTTCTGAAGCTTTCTTT.

The rearrangement links TRBV7-9 to TRBJ2-3; 13 bases align to TRBD2. In germline, CDR1 is SEHNR, CDR2 FQNEAQ (reference sequence). This CDR3 has 16 residues. V lost 4 bases to trimming and J lost 5 bases; unmatched junction nucleotides: 6. The CDR3 loop reads CASSSLAGGPVDTQYF. The CDR3 coding sequence is TGTGCCAGCAGCTCACTAGCGGGGGGGCCGGTAGATACGCAGTATTTT.

This clone came up once. The chain joins TRBV28 to TRBJ1-2; D is undetermined. Germline V lookup: CDR1 MDHEN, CDR2 SYDVKM. The V end lost 3 bases, the J end lost 14 bases, and 13 bases lay between the germline ends. There are 11 residues in the CDR3. CDR3 sequence reads: CASSFATHFTF. The CDR3 coding sequence is TGTGCCAGCAGTTTCGCGACACATTTTACCTTC.

The rearrangement joins TRBV7-2 to TRBJ2-3; D gene ambiguous. Trimming took off 5 bases at V and 4 bases at J, with 13 bases between the two ends. Germline V CDR1 and CDR2: SGHTA, FQGNSA. This CDR3 comprises 14 residues. The CDR3 DNA is TGTGCCAGCAGCCCAAGACTTCCAGCAGATACGCAGTATTTT. Translating it yields CASSPRLPADTQYF. Full variable domain (remainder filled in from reference TRBV7-2 and TRBJ2-3): GAGVSQSPSNKVTEKGKDVELRCDPISGHTALYWYRQSLGQGLEFLIYFQGNSAPDKSGLPSDRFSAERTGGSVSTLTIQRTQQEDSAVYLCASSPRLPADTQYFGPGTRLTVL.

The chain couples TRBV2 to TRBJ2-2; D is unresolved. The V gene's germline CDR1 is SNHLY and CDR2 FYNNEI. The V and J ends lost 8 bases and 0 bases respectively, with 10 bases between them. The CDR3 has 14 amino acids. DNA of the CDR3: TGTGCCAGCGAAGGCGGAACGAACACCGGGGAGCTGTTTTTT. It encodes CASEGGTNTGELFF.

Points on this clone: The same CDR3 is also encoded by other DNA sequences in this sample. V and J are TRBV7-2 and TRBJ2-7; TRBD1 aligns across 9 bases. Germline CDR1 SGHTA, CDR2 FQGNSA. CDR3 length equals 14 residues. V shed 5 bases, J shed 3 bases, and the junction held 5 bases outside the gene matches. The CDR3 DNA reads as TGTGCCAGCAGCCCAGGGACAGGGTTCTACGAGCAGTACTTC. It codes for CASSPGTGFYEQYF.

This clone has a handful of counts. The rearrangement uses TRBV6-1 and TRBJ1-4, with 7 bases matching TRBD1. This CDR3 has 16 residues. Germline V lookup: CDR1 MNHNS, CDR2 SASEGT. V dropped 0 bases and J dropped 7; count of bases not matched to a gene: 8. In DNA form, the CDR3 reads TGTGCCAGCAGTGAAGCGCTGAGACAGGGTGGTGAAAAACTGTTTTTT. Translation: CASSEALRQGGEKLFF.

J is TRBJ1-5 and V is TRBV2, with D possibly matching TRBD1 (5 bases). There are 15 residues in the CDR3. Germline CDR1 SNHLY, CDR2 FYNNEI. V dropped 5 bases and J dropped 9 bases, with 20 bases sitting between them. The CDR3 DNA is TGTGCCAGCAGTCGAATAGCTACAGGTATTGGGCCCCAGCATTTT. This codes for CASSRIATGIGPQHF.

The chain couples TRBV7-3 to TRBJ2-7; 9 nucleotides line up with TRBD1. Germline loops: CDR1 SGHTA, CDR2 FQGTGA. The CDR3 extends over 15 amino acids. The V gene end was trimmed by 1 base and the J gene end by 3 bases; junction bases not matched to a gene: 4. CDR3 sequence reads: CASSLNRDRVYEQYF. The CDR3 bases are TGTGCCAGCAGCTTAAACCGGGACAGGGTCTACGAGCAGTACTTC.

The chain employs TRBV7-3 and TRBJ2-3, with 9 positions matching TRBD2. The CDR3 totals 14 residues. After removal of 3 bases from V and 4 bases from J, the junction contained 2 bases not matched to a gene. Germline CDR1 and CDR2: SGHTA and FQGTGA. In DNA, the CDR3 is TGTGCCAGCAGCTTGGGACTAGCCGCAGATACGCAGTATTTT. Translation: CASSLGLAADTQYF. The full variable domain, completed using reference TRBV7-3 and TRBJ2-3, is GAGVSQTPSNKVTEKGKYVELRCDPISGHTALYWYRQSLGQGPEFLIYFQGTGAADDSGLPNDRFFAVRPEGSVSTLKIQRTERGDSAVYLCASSLGLAADTQYFGPGTRLTVL.

The chain combines TRBV13 with TRBJ2-3; 11 nucleotides agree with TRBD1. The CDR3 contains 16 residues. Looked up from germline, CDR1 is PRHDT and CDR2 is FYEKMQ (reference sequence). V lost 3 bases, J lost 5 bases, and 7 bases stayed unmatched. CDR3 sequence: CASSFAGTGGRDTQYF. The CDR3 DNA reads TGTGCCAGCAGCTTTGCCGGGACAGGGGGGAGAGATACGCAGTATTTT.

In DNA form, the CDR3 reads TGTGCCTGTCAGGGGGTGCTCTACAATGAGCAGTTCTTC. It codes for CACQGVLYNEQFF. The V gene is TRBV30, the J gene TRBJ2-1, with 7 bases lining up with TRBD1. CDR1 is GTSNPN, CDR2 SVGIG, per germline (reference sequence). Trimming at V came to 6 bases and at J to 3 bases, leaving 5 bases not matched to a gene. The CDR3 is made up of 13 amino acids.